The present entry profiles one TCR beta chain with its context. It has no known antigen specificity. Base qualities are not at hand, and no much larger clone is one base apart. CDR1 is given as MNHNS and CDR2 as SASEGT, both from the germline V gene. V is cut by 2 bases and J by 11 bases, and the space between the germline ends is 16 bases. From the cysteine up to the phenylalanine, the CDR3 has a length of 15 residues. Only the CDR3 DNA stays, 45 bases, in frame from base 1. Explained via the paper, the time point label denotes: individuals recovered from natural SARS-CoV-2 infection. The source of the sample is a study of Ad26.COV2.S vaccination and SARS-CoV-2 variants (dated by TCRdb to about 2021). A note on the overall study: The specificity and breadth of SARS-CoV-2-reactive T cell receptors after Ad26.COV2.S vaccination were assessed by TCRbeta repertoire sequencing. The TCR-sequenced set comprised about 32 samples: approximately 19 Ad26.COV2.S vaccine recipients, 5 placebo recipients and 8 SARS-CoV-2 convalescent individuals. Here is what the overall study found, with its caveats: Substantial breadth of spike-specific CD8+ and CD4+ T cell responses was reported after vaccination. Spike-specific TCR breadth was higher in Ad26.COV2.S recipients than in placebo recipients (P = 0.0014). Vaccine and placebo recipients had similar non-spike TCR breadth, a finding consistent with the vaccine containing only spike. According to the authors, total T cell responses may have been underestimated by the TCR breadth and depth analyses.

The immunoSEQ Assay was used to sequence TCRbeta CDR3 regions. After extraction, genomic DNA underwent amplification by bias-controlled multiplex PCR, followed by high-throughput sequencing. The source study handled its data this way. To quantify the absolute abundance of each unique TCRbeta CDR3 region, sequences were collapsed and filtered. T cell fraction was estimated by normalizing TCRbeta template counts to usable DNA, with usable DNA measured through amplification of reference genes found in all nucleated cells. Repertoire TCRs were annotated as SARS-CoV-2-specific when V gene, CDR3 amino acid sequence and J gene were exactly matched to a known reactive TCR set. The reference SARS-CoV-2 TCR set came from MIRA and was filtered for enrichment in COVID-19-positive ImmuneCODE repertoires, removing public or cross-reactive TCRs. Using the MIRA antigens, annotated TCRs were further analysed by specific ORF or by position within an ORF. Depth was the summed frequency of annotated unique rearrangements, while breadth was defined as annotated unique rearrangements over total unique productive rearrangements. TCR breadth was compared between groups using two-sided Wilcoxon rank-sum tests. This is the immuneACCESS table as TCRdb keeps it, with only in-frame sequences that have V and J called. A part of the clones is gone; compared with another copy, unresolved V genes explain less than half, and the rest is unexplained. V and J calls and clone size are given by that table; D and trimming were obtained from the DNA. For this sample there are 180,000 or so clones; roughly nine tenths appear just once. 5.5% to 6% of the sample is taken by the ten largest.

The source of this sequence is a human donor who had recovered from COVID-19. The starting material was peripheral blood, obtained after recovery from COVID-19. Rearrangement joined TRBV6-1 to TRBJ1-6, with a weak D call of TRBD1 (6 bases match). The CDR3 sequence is CASSETPLQGAPLHF. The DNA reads TGTGCCAGCAGTGAAACCCCCTTACAGGGCGCACCCCTCCACTTT.